This TCR beta chain was obtained from a study of molecular identifiers for immune sequencing clone quantification. Study-level information: Sequencing covered four of five parts into which replicate RNA from about 21,000 or 97,000 naive CD8 cells was split.

Naive CD8 T cell sorting was performed on the CD8+CD4-CCR7+CD45RA+ phenotype. In TCRdb, the PCR reads were re-called with MiXCR into one record per CDR3 protein. This sample has 490,000 or so distinct CDR3 sequences, with roughly 24% found just once. V lost 2 bases, J lost 2 bases, and 19 bases lay in between. From germline, CDR1 is GTSNPN and CDR2 SVGIG (reference sequence). The CDR3 length is 16 residues. The chain recombines TRBV30 with TRBJ2-7; possible D gene TRBD1, 5 bases. The sample was naive CD8+ T cells from blood, with Jurkat cell RNA spiked in. The subset was: FACS-sorted CD8+CD4-CCR7+CD45RA+ naive T cells. This receptor was identified in a human donor in good health. Some libraries in this study had Jurkat cell RNA spiked in. The CDR3 coding sequence is TGTGCCTGGAGTCGAGCGACAGTACCGACTCCCTACGAGCAGTACTTC. Protein product: CAWSRATVPTPYEQYF.